This T cell receptor (beta chain) was profiled in a study of vaccination effects on CD4 cells after COVID-19. This CDR3 comprises 17 residues. Comments on this clone: Its antigen remains unidentified.

Generated by immunoSEQ multiplex PCR, the TCRdb table keeps only in-frame clones and is missing some. The sample has tens of thousands of clones, 70% to 80% seen once. Sequencing followed a ViraFEST assay step that expanded antigen-specific CD4+ T cells with viral peptide pools. The authors isolated CD4+ T cells after ten to eleven days of culture. No vaccinee had earlier SARS-CoV-2 infection, and nucleocapsid antibodies were negative. Here the sequenced sample was CD4+ T cells from PBMCs cultured with HCoV-OC43 spike peptides, taken before COVID-19 vaccination. Stated subset: HCoV-OC43 spike overlapping peptide pool stimulation. This receptor was obtained from a human donor who received a COVID-19 vaccine. The chain links TRBV21-1 to TRBJ2-6; the table's D call, TRBD1, was not checked against the DNA. TRBV21-1 is marked as a pseudogene. This CDR3 reads CASSKLTGEERANVLTF. CDR3 in DNA: TGTGCCAGCAGCAAACTCACAGGGGAGGAGAGGGCCAACGTCCTGACTTTC.